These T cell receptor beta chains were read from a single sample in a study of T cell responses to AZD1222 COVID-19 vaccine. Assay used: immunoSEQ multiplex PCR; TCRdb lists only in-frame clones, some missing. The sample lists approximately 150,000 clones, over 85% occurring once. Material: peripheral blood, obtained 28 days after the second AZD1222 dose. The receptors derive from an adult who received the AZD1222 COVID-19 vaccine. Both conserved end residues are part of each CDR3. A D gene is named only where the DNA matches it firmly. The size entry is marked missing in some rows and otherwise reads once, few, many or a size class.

CDR3 DNA: TGTGCCAGCAGTTTAAGCGCGGGGGCAGCTGAAGCTTTCTTT; CDR3 protein: CASSLSAGAAEAFF; V gene: TRBV27; CDR3 length: 14; J gene: TRBJ1-1; clone size: once; D gene: NA
CDR3 DNA: TGTGCCAGCAGCCATAGAGGGGACGGAGCCTACAATGAGCAGTTCTTC; CDR3 protein: CASSHRGDGAYNEQFF; V gene: TRBV7-9; CDR3 length: 16; J gene: TRBJ2-1; clone size: NA; D gene: NA
CDR3 DNA: TGTGCCAGAATAAGGGGGTCTGGGGCCAACGTCCTGACTTTC; CDR3 protein: CARIRGSGANVLTF; V gene: TRBV21-1; CDR3 length: 14; J gene: TRBJ2-6; clone size: NA; D gene: NA
CDR3 DNA: TGTGCCAGCAGGCAGACAGAGAACTATGGCTACACCTTC; CDR3 protein: CASRQTENYGYTF; V gene: TRBV6-6; CDR3 length: 13; J gene: TRBJ1-2; clone size: few; D gene: NA
CDR3 DNA: TGTGCCAGCACCTCCCCGCAGGGGAGATACTATGGCTACACCTTC; CDR3 protein: CASTSPQGRYYGYTF; V gene: TRBV6-5; CDR3 length: 15; J gene: TRBJ1-2; clone size: NA; D gene: NA
CDR3 DNA: TGTGCCAGCAGTGGAACAGGGGGCAGGCAGCCCCAGCATTTT; CDR3 protein: CASSGTGGRQPQHF; V gene: TRBV2; CDR3 length: 14; J gene: TRBJ1-5; clone size: NA; D gene: TRBD1
CDR3 DNA: TGTGCCATCAGTGTATCCGGGGCTTCTTCACCCCTCCACTTT; CDR3 protein: CAISVSGASSPLHF; V gene: TRBV10-3; CDR3 length: 14; J gene: TRBJ1-6; clone size: NA; D gene: NA
CDR3 DNA: TGTGCCAGCAGCCTCGGGGGGGACTACTATGGCTACACCTTC; CDR3 protein: CASSLGGDYYGYTF; V gene: TRBV6-5; CDR3 length: 14; J gene: TRBJ1-2; clone size: NA; D gene: NA
CDR3 DNA: TGTGCCAGCACCCAGGGGCAAGGCACAGATACGCAGTATTTT; CDR3 protein: CASTQGQGTDTQYF; V gene: TRBV6-5; CDR3 length: 14; J gene: TRBJ2-3; clone size: NA; D gene: NA
CDR3 DNA: TGTGCCACCAGCACGTACTCCGAAGGCACTGAAGCTTTCTTT; CDR3 protein: CATSTYSEGTEAFF; V gene: TRBV15; CDR3 length: 14; J gene: TRBJ1-1; clone size: NA; D gene: NA
CDR3 DNA: TGTGCCAGCAGCGTACTCCTTGAGTGGGAGGGACGTAGTGAGACCCAGTACTTC; CDR3 protein: CASSVLLEWEGRSETQYF; V gene: TRBV3-1/TRBV3-2; CDR3 length: 18; J gene: TRBJ2-5; clone size: NA; D gene: TRBD2
CDR3 DNA: TGTGCCAGCAGTATCGAGCGGGAGGCAGATACGCAGTATTTT; CDR3 protein: CASSIEREADTQYF; V gene: TRBV9; CDR3 length: 14; J gene: TRBJ2-3; clone size: NA; D gene: TRBD2
CDR3 DNA: TGTGCCAGCAGTTACCTTATGAGGGGGAATTCACCCCTCCACTTT; CDR3 protein: CASSYLMRGNSPLHF; V gene: TRBV6-6; CDR3 length: 15; J gene: TRBJ1-6; clone size: once; D gene: NA
CDR3 DNA: TGTGCCAGCAGTACGGGACTGATGAACACTGAAGCTTTCTTT; CDR3 protein: CASSTGLMNTEAFF; V gene: TRBV2; CDR3 length: 14; J gene: TRBJ1-1; clone size: NA; D gene: NA
CDR3 DNA: TGTGCCAGCAGCTTAGCATTCACAGGCCAAGAGACCCAGTACTTC; CDR3 protein: CASSLAFTGQETQYF; V gene: TRBV7-2; CDR3 length: 15; J gene: TRBJ2-5; clone size: NA; D gene: NA
CDR3 DNA: TGCGCCAGCAGCGCGGGACTAGCGGACTACAATGAGCAGTTCTTC; CDR3 protein: CASSAGLADYNEQFF; V gene: TRBV5-1; CDR3 length: 15; J gene: TRBJ2-1; clone size: NA; D gene: TRBD2
CDR3 DNA: TGTGCCAGCAGACTCAACACAGATACGCAGTATTTT; CDR3 protein: CASRLNTDTQYF; V gene: TRBV7-2; CDR3 length: 12; J gene: TRBJ2-3; clone size: few; D gene: NA
CDR3 DNA: TGTGCCAGCAGCGTAGACAGGATCACCGGGGAGCTGTTTTTT; CDR3 protein: CASSVDRITGELFF; V gene: TRBV5-4; CDR3 length: 14; J gene: TRBJ2-2; clone size: once; D gene: NA
CDR3 DNA: TGTGCCAGCAGTTCCCCCGCTGGTACCCGCAACGGCTACGAGCAGTACTTC; CDR3 protein: CASSSPAGTRNGYEQYF; V gene: TRBV28; CDR3 length: 17; J gene: TRBJ2-7; clone size: NA; D gene: NA
CDR3 DNA: TGTGCCAGCAGTCAGGTCCAGGGGATCACAGATACGCAGTATTTT; CDR3 protein: CASSQVQGITDTQYF; V gene: TRBV6-2/TRBV6-3; CDR3 length: 15; J gene: TRBJ2-3; clone size: NA; D gene: NA
CDR3 DNA: TGTGCCAGCTCACCAGGGCGGCCGGGAGAGCAGTACTTC; CDR3 protein: CASSPGRPGEQYF; V gene: TRBV18; CDR3 length: 13; J gene: TRBJ2-7; clone size: NA; D gene: NA
CDR3 DNA: TGTGCCAGCAGCTACCTCAGGGGGCGAAGCAATCAGCCCCAGCATTTT; CDR3 protein: CASSYLRGRSNQPQHF; V gene: TRBV7-8; CDR3 length: 16; J gene: TRBJ1-5; clone size: NA; D gene: TRBD1
CDR3 DNA: TGTGCCAGCAGAGGACAGGGGGCGGGTGAGCAGTTCTTC; CDR3 protein: CASRGQGAGEQFF; V gene: TRBV28; CDR3 length: 13; J gene: TRBJ2-1; clone size: once; D gene: TRBD1
CDR3 DNA: TGTGCCAGTAGTCCAGGGGACAGGGGGAGTAGGTCCGACTATGGCTACACCTTC; CDR3 protein: CASSPGDRGSRSDYGYTF; V gene: TRBV19; CDR3 length: 18; J gene: TRBJ1-2; clone size: NA; D gene: TRBD1
CDR3 DNA: TGTGCCACCAGCAGAGATATGGGAGCTGGAAACACCATATATTTT; CDR3 protein: CATSRDMGAGNTIYF; V gene: TRBV15; CDR3 length: 15; J gene: TRBJ1-3; clone size: NA; D gene: NA
CDR3 DNA: TGTGCCACCAGTGATTTAGGGTATTCCGAGCAGTTCTTC; CDR3 protein: CATSDLGYSEQFF; V gene: TRBV24-1; CDR3 length: 13; J gene: TRBJ2-1; clone size: NA; D gene: NA
CDR3 DNA: TGTGCCAGCAGCTTCGGGTCGCCGGGGGCTGAAGCTTTCTTT; CDR3 protein: CASSFGSPGAEAFF; V gene: TRBV9; CDR3 length: 14; J gene: TRBJ1-1; clone size: NA; D gene: NA
CDR3 DNA: TGTGCCAGCAGCTTTGGGACAGGCTCCTACAATGAGCAGTTCTTC; CDR3 protein: CASSFGTGSYNEQFF; V gene: TRBV5-6; CDR3 length: 15; J gene: TRBJ2-1; clone size: NA; D gene: TRBD1
CDR3 DNA: TGTGCCATCAGTGCGAATTTAGGGGCCGGTTTAGGGGAGCAGTTCTTC; CDR3 protein: CAISANLGAGLGEQFF; V gene: TRBV10-3; CDR3 length: 16; J gene: TRBJ2-1; clone size: NA; D gene: NA
CDR3 DNA: TGTGCCAGCTCATCGACTAGCGGGAGTGGTGGAGATACGCAGTATTTT; CDR3 protein: CASSSTSGSGGDTQYF; V gene: TRBV18; CDR3 length: 16; J gene: TRBJ2-3; clone size: once; D gene: TRBD2
CDR3 DNA: TGTGCCAGCAGCTTAACTGGACTGATACACAATGAGCAGTTCTTC; CDR3 protein: CASSLTGLIHNEQFF; V gene: TRBV7-2; CDR3 length: 15; J gene: TRBJ2-1; clone size: NA; D gene: NA
CDR3 DNA: TGTGCCAGCAGCCCGCCACCGGGACTAGCGGGATGGTACGAGCAGTACTTC; CDR3 protein: CASSPPPGLAGWYEQYF; V gene: TRBV7-9; CDR3 length: 17; J gene: TRBJ2-7; clone size: NA; D gene: TRBD2
CDR3 DNA: TGTGCCAGCAGTCTACAGAAACAGCCCCAGCATTTT; CDR3 protein: CASSLQKQPQHF; V gene: TRBV28; CDR3 length: 12; J gene: TRBJ1-5; clone size: NA; D gene: NA
CDR3 DNA: TGTGCCAGCAGCTTAGAACTGAACTACGAGCAGTACTTC; CDR3 protein: CASSLELNYEQYF; V gene: TRBV7-2; CDR3 length: 13; J gene: TRBJ2-7; clone size: NA; D gene: NA
CDR3 DNA: TGTGCCAGCAGCTATGAAAGATTACTCTCTGGAAACACCATATATTTT; CDR3 protein: CASSYERLLSGNTIYF; V gene: TRBV7-8; CDR3 length: 16; J gene: TRBJ1-3; clone size: NA; D gene: NA
CDR3 DNA: TGTGCCACCAGTGAAGAGGGGGCACGGCAGCCCCAGCATTTT; CDR3 protein: CATSEEGARQPQHF; V gene: TRBV24-1; CDR3 length: 14; J gene: TRBJ1-5; clone size: NA; D gene: TRBD1
CDR3 DNA: TGTGCCAGCAGTTTATTAGGACGGAACACTGAAGCTTTCTTT; CDR3 protein: CASSLLGRNTEAFF; V gene: TRBV27; CDR3 length: 14; J gene: TRBJ1-1; clone size: NA; D gene: NA
CDR3 DNA: TGTGCCAGCAGCTTAAGGGCAGGAGATGGCTACACCTTC; CDR3 protein: CASSLRAGDGYTF; V gene: TRBV7-3; CDR3 length: 13; J gene: TRBJ1-2; clone size: NA; D gene: NA
CDR3 DNA: TGTGCCAGCAGTTACTCGGGACTAGCGGGAGTTTACGAGCAGTACTTC; CDR3 protein: CASSYSGLAGVYEQYF; V gene: TRBV6-5; CDR3 length: 16; J gene: TRBJ2-7; clone size: once; D gene: TRBD2
CDR3 DNA: TGTGCCAGCAGTTTATCCGGGGGGGGCCCCGCACTTATGGAGGAGACCCAGTACTTC; CDR3 protein: CASSLSGGGPALMEETQYF; V gene: TRBV28; CDR3 length: 19; J gene: TRBJ2-5; clone size: NA; D gene: TRBD2
CDR3 DNA: TGTGCCATCCAGCGGGACTCGAACACAGATACGCAGTATTTT; CDR3 protein: CAIQRDSNTDTQYF; V gene: TRBV10-3; CDR3 length: 14; J gene: TRBJ2-3; clone size: NA; D gene: TRBD2
CDR3 DNA: TGTGCCAGCAGCCCCTGGCGCGGACTAGGGACGGATGAGCAGTTCTTC; CDR3 protein: CASSPWRGLGTDEQFF; V gene: TRBV14; CDR3 length: 16; J gene: TRBJ2-1; clone size: NA; D gene: TRBD2
CDR3 DNA: TGTGCCAGCAGCTTACTATCAGTCTATGGCTACACCTTC; CDR3 protein: CASSLLSVYGYTF; V gene: TRBV5-5; CDR3 length: 13; J gene: TRBJ1-2; clone size: NA; D gene: NA
CDR3 DNA: TGTGCCAGCAGCCAAGGGGGGGGAGTACAGGGAGTACATGAGCAGTTCTTC; CDR3 protein: CASSQGGGVQGVHEQFF; V gene: TRBV3-1/TRBV3-2; CDR3 length: 17; J gene: TRBJ2-1; clone size: NA; D gene: NA
CDR3 DNA: TGTGCCAGTAAGCGGGGAACCGGGACAGGGGATCTAAGTAGCAATCAGCCCCAGCATTTT; CDR3 protein: CASKRGTGTGDLSSNQPQHF; V gene: TRBV19; CDR3 length: 20; J gene: TRBJ1-5; clone size: NA; D gene: TRBD1
CDR3 DNA: TGTGCCAGCAGTGAATTTTTGACAGGGGGCGAAGCTTTCTTT; CDR3 protein: CASSEFLTGGEAFF; V gene: TRBV6-1; CDR3 length: 14; J gene: TRBJ1-1; clone size: NA; D gene: TRBD1
CDR3 DNA: TGTGCCAGCAGTTTGGCGGGTGACTACGAGCAGTACTTC; CDR3 protein: CASSLAGDYEQYF; V gene: TRBV27; CDR3 length: 13; J gene: TRBJ2-7; clone size: NA; D gene: NA
CDR3 DNA: TGTGCCAGCAGCCATCGTTGGGAGACCCAGTACTTC; CDR3 protein: CASSHRWETQYF; V gene: TRBV11-3; CDR3 length: 12; J gene: TRBJ2-5; clone size: NA; D gene: NA
CDR3 DNA: TGTGCCAGCAGTTTGACAGGGATTAAACAAGAGACCCAGTACTTC; CDR3 protein: CASSLTGIKQETQYF; V gene: TRBV28; CDR3 length: 15; J gene: TRBJ2-5; clone size: once; D gene: TRBD1
CDR3 DNA: TGTGCCAGCAGGGAACAGGGGGACGAGCAGTACTTC; CDR3 protein: CASREQGDEQYF; V gene: TRBV2; CDR3 length: 12; J gene: TRBJ2-7; clone size: NA; D gene: TRBD1
CDR3 DNA: TGTGCCAGCAGCTCGGGACTAGCGGAGTTAGATACGCAGTATTTT; CDR3 protein: CASSSGLAELDTQYF; V gene: TRBV5-5; CDR3 length: 15; J gene: TRBJ2-3; clone size: NA; D gene: TRBD2
CDR3 DNA: TGTGCCAGCAGCCCCCTCATCGGAGGGCCAAACTATGGCTACACCTTC; CDR3 protein: CASSPLIGGPNYGYTF; V gene: TRBV7-2; CDR3 length: 16; J gene: TRBJ1-2; clone size: NA; D gene: NA
CDR3 DNA: TGTGCCATCAGTGCCGGCACAGGGGACTATGGCTACACCTTC; CDR3 protein: CAISAGTGDYGYTF; V gene: TRBV10-3; CDR3 length: 14; J gene: TRBJ1-2; clone size: NA; D gene: TRBD1
CDR3 DNA: TGTGCCAGCAGTGAATGGGGTAGCGGTGACGAAAAACTGTTTTTT; CDR3 protein: CASSEWGSGDEKLFF; V gene: TRBV25-1; CDR3 length: 15; J gene: TRBJ1-4; clone size: NA; D gene: NA